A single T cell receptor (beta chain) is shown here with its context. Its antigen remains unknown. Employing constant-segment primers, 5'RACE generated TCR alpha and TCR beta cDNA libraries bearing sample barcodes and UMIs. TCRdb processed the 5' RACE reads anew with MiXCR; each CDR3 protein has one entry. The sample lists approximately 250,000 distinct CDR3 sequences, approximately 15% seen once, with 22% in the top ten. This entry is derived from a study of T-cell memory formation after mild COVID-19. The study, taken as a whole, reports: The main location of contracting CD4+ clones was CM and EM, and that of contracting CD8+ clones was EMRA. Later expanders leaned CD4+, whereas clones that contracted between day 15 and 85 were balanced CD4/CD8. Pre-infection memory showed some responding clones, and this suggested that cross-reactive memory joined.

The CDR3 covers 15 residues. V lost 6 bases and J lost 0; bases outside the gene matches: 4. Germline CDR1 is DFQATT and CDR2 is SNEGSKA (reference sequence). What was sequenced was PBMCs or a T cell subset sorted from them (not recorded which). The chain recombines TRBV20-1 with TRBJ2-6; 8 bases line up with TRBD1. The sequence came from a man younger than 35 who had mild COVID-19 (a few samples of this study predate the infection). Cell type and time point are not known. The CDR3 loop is CSATGALSGANVLTF. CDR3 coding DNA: TGCAGTGCGACAGGGGCCCTCTCTGGGGCCAACGTCCTGACTTTC.